This T cell receptor beta chain was sequenced for a study of blood T cell repertoires in COVID-19. About the research overall: Donors in the United States, Italy and Spain gave samples during acute or convalescent COVID-19. Sample material is recorded as cDNA or gDNA derived from T cells, B-cell-depleted T cells, or PBMCs.

In the source study's methods: Reference gene primer amplification gave estimated nucleated cell counts. Assay used: immunoSEQ multiplex PCR; TCRdb lists only in-frame clones, some missing. The V and J calls and the clone size are those of that table, but D and trimming were determined from the DNA. This repertoire shows around 300,000 clones, 70% to 90% found once; its top ten account for about 3%. The V end lost 4 bases, the J end lost 1 base, and 17 bases lay between the germline ends. The CDR3 loop spans 16 amino acids. Per the germline V gene, CDR1 is GTSNPN and CDR2 is SVGIG (reference sequence).

The gene calls are TRBV30 and TRBJ1-5, with a weak D call TRBD1 (5 bases). This TCR derives from a woman in her twenties or thirties with active or convalescent COVID-19. Material: peripheral blood. The CDR3: CAWIPWGRRSNQPQHF. The CDR3 DNA is TGTGCCTGGATCCCCTGGGGCAGAAGAAGCAATCAGCCCCAGCATTTT.